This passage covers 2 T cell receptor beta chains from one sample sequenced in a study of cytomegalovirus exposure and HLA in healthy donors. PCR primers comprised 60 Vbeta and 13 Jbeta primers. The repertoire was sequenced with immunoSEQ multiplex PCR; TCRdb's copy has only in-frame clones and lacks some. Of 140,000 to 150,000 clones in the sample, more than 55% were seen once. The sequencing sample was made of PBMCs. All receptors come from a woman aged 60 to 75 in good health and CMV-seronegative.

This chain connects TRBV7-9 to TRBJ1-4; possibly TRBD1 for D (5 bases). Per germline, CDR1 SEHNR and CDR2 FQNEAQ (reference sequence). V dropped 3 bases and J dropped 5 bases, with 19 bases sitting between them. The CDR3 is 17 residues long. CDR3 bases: TGTGCCAGCAGCTTTGGCAGGGCAGTATATCTGAATGAAAAACTGTTTTTT. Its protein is CASSFGRAVYLNEKLFF.

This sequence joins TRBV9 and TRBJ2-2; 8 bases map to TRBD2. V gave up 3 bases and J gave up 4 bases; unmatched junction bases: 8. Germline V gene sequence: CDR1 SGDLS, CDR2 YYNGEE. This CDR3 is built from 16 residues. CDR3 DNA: TGTGCCAGCAGCGCAGGACTAGCCTCTGGCACCGGGGAGCTGTTTTTT. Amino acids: CASSAGLASGTGELFF.